Listed here are 30 T cell receptor beta chains from one sample, sequenced in a study of OX40 agonist ivuxolimab in advanced cancers. Preparation of the library involved the immunoSEQ multiplex PCR assay. TCRdb limited this immuneACCESS table to in-frame rearrangements with V and J called. A share of clones is missing; checked studies link under half to unresolved V genes, and the rest is unexplained. The sample table contains 20,000 to 25,000 clones; only one count was recorded for 77% of them. 16% of the sample comes from the top ten. Sequenced here: CD4+ or CD8+ T cells sorted from blood, sampled in a trial of the OX40 agonist ivuxolimab. The receptors come from an adult with an advanced solid tumor such as melanoma, head and neck, liver or kidney cancer.

The rearrangement links TRBV4-1 to TRBJ2-2, with 14 bases identical to TRBD2. Germline CDR1 is MGHRA and CDR2 is YSYEKL. The trim removed 4 bases at V and 2 bases at J, leaving 6 bases unmatched. This CDR3 region has 18 residues. CDR3 in DNA: TGCGCCAGCAGCCTTCGACTAGCGGGGGGGATAAACACCGGGGAGCTGTTTTTT. Its protein is CASSLRLAGGINTGELFF.

The J gene is TRBJ2-7, the V gene TRBV6-1, with D uncertain. Looked up from germline, CDR1 is MNHNS and CDR2 is SASEGT. V gave up 6 bases and J gave up 0 bases, with 9 bases separating them. The CDR3 extends over 13 amino acids. The CDR3 DNA sequence: TGTGCCAGCAGGGCAAGGAGCTCCTACGAGCAGTACTTC. Amino acids: CASRARSSYEQYF.

The chain has TRBV9 and TRBJ2-3; TRBD2 is a possible D gene (5 bases). Between the trimmed V and J ends, which lost 0 bases and 5 bases, there was a span of 13 bases. The CDR3 spans 15 residues. Germline V lookup: CDR1 SGDLS, CDR2 YYNGEE. CDR3 nucleotides: TGTGCCAGCAGCGTAGGAATCGAGAGGGTAGATACGCAGTATTTT. As protein: CASSVGIERVDTQYF.

The genes are TRBV18 and TRBJ1-6, with a tentative D call TRBD1 (6 bases). The CDR3 sequence is 17 residues long. In germline, CDR1 is KGHSH, CDR2 LQKENI. V dropped 2 bases and J dropped 0 bases, with 11 bases sitting between them. In nucleotides, the CDR3 is TGTGCCAGCTCACCAGGGAGGGGGAGCTCCTATAATTCACCCCTCCACTTT. Encoded protein: CASSPGRGSSYNSPLHF.

The chain carries TRBV9 and TRBJ2-7, with D perhaps TRBD2 (7 bases). The CDR3 has 15 amino acids. V was trimmed by 0 bases and J by 4 bases, leaving 14 bases between them. Germline V gene sequence: CDR1 SGDLS, CDR2 YYNGEE. The CDR3 DNA reads as TGTGCCAGCAGCGTAGAGGGGGGGCCCCCTTACGAGCAGTACTTC. Translated, it gives CASSVEGGPPYEQYF.

V gene TRBV5-1 combines with J gene TRBJ2-7; 8 nucleotides agree with TRBD2. V shed 4 bases and J 0 bases; nucleotides not matched to a gene: 15. The CDR3 has 18 residues. Germline V gene lookup returns CDR1 SGHRS and CDR2 YFSETQ. The CDR3 loop is CASSQPSVQRGYSYEQYF. DNA of the CDR3: TGCGCCAGCAGCCAGCCCTCTGTTCAGCGGGGGTACTCCTACGAGCAGTACTTC.

Remarks on this clone: This clone may be a read error of a much larger clone one base away. This same CDR3 is encoded by further DNA sequences in the sample. V usage is TRBV27 and J usage is TRBJ2-7, with D perhaps matching TRBD1 or TRBD2 (5 bases each). Germline V lookup: CDR1 MNHEY, CDR2 SMNVEV (reference sequence). The CDR3 runs to 15 residues. The CDR3 DNA follows: TGTGCCAGCAGTCCCGGGTCCGGGGCTACCTACGAGCAGTATTTC. Its protein is CASSPGSGATYEQYF.

The V gene is TRBV25-1, the J gene TRBJ2-3, with 7 bases fitting TRBD2. The J segment lost 1 base and the V segment lost 3 bases, leaving 13 bases of the junction unmatched. The CDR3 extends over 18 amino acids. From germline, CDR1 is MGHDK and CDR2 SYGVNS. The CDR3 sequence: CASSDILGGGWGTDTQYF. DNA of the CDR3: TGTGCCAGCAGTGATATCCTCGGCGGGGGATGGGGCACAGATACGCAGTATTTT.

The V and J genes are TRBV9 and TRBJ2-3, with D uncertain. Germline V gene sequence: CDR1 SGDLS, CDR2 YYNGEE. The V gene lost 2 bases and the J gene lost 11 bases, with 12 bases spanning the gap. The CDR3 extends over 12 amino acids. The CDR3, as DNA: TGTGCCAGCAGCGTGTCTCCGGCAGAGCAGTATTTT. Protein product: CASSVSPAEQYF.

This chain links TRBV6-5 with TRBJ2-2, with TRBD1 as a possible D gene (7 bases). Trimming took 6 bases from V and 4 from J, leaving 15 bases between them. This CDR3 spans 15 amino acids. Germline V gene sequence: CDR1 MNHEY, CDR2 SVGAGI. CDR3 nucleotides: TGTGCCAGCAGCTTAGGAGGGGGCCTCACCGGGGAGCTGTTTTTT. It specifies CASSLGGGLTGELFF.

The genes are TRBV4-3 and TRBJ1-1, with no clear D. CDR3 length equals 13 residues. The germline V and J ends were trimmed by 0 bases and 6 bases, with 8 bases remaining between them. CDR1 LGHNA and CDR2 YSLEER come from the germline V gene. CDR3 residues: CASSQENSPEAFF. The CDR3 bases are TGCGCCAGCAGCCAAGAGAACAGCCCTGAAGCTTTCTTT.

The rearrangement joins TRBV7-8 to TRBJ2-5; TRBD2 matches 11 bases. Germline V gene sequence: CDR1 SGHVS, CDR2 FQNEAQ. V lost 2 bases and J lost 5; bases outside the gene matches: 7. This CDR3 has 16 amino acids. The CDR3 DNA sequence: TGTGCCAGCAGCTTAAGGGCTAGCGGGGGGAGGGAGACCCAGTACTTC. It yields the protein CASSLRASGGRETQYF.

The rearrangement links TRBV30 to TRBJ2-2, with unresolved D. The CDR3 is 12 amino acids. Trimming removed 5 bases at V and 4 bases at J, with 8 bases between. Germline assignment: CDR1 GTSNPN and CDR2 SVGIG (reference sequence). CDR3 protein: CAWGPFTGELFF. CDR3 nucleotides: TGTGCCTGGGGACCCTTCACCGGGGAGCTGTTTTTT. Complete variable domain (other parts from reference TRBV30 and TRBJ2-2): SQTIHQWPATLVQPVGSPLSLECTVEGTSNPNLYWYRQAAGRGLQLLFYSVGIGQISSEVPQNLSASRPQDRQFILSSKKLLLSDSGFYLCAWGPFTGELFFGEGSRLTVL.

The chain has TRBV13 and TRBJ1-1, with a tentative D call TRBD1 (5 bases). The V end was cut by 1 base, the J end by 11 bases, with 11 bases between. The CDR3 contains 12 residues. The V gene's germline CDR1 is PRHDT and CDR2 FYEKMQ (reference sequence). CDR3 loop: CASSLEDSRAFF. The CDR3 coding sequence is TGTGCCAGCAGCTTAGAAGACAGTAGGGCTTTCTTT.

This chain links TRBV15 with TRBJ1-5; D not certain. V shed 0 bases and J shed 3 bases, with 12 bases lying between them. This CDR3 has 16 amino acids. CDR1 is LNHNV and CDR2 is YYDKDF in the germline V gene (reference sequence). CDR3 sequence (DNA): TGTGCCACCAGCAGAGATAAGGGAGGGTACAATCAGCCCCAGCATTTT. As protein: CATSRDKGGYNQPQHF.

In regard to this clone: Within the sample, other DNA sequences also encode this same CDR3. The rearrangement links TRBV29-1 to TRBJ1-5, with a tentative D call TRBD1 (6 bases). Trimming left V 3 bases short and J 2 bases short, with 11 bases between. The CDR3 is 14 amino acids. Germline V CDR1 and CDR2: SQVTM, ANQGSEA. In DNA form, the CDR3 reads TGCAGCGTTGAGGAGTCAGGGGGCAATCAGCCCCAGCATTTT. Its protein is CSVEESGGNQPQHF.

This chain connects TRBV27 to TRBJ2-1; the D is unclear. Trimming cost V 2 bases and J 1 base, with 3 bases left between them. CDR3 length: 13 amino acids. CDR1 MNHEY and CDR2 SMNVEV come from the germline V gene (reference sequence). CDR3 sequence (DNA): TGTGCCAGCAGTTTAGGATCCTACAATGAGCAGTTCTTC. Amino acid sequence: CASSLGSYNEQFF.

The chain recombines TRBV29-1 with TRBJ1-1; D is unresolved. The germline V gene encodes CDR1 SQVTM and CDR2 ANQGSEA. V shed 1 base and J shed 4 bases, with 4 bases lying between them. CDR3 size: 11 residues. CDR3 residues: CSVEVGTEAFF. CDR3 DNA: TGCAGCGTTGAAGTTGGCACTGAAGCTTTCTTT.

The chain uses TRBV27 and TRBJ2-5, with D perhaps matching TRBD2 (6 bases). Germline V CDR1 and CDR2: MNHEY, SMNVEV (reference sequence). The V end was cut by 6 bases, the J end by 0 bases, with 11 bases between. There are 14 residues in the CDR3. CDR3 sequence reads: CASSPDYNQETQYF. CDR3 nucleotide sequence: TGTGCCAGCAGCCCGGACTATAACCAAGAGACCCAGTACTTC.

The chain combines TRBV5-8 with TRBJ1-2; D unresolved. CDR3 length: 14 residues. Germline loops: CDR1 SGHTS, CDR2 YDEGEE. V lost 2 bases to trimming and J lost 1 base, with 9 bases between them. DNA for the CDR3: TGTGCCAGCAGCTTATATGTTTTTAACTATGGCTACACCTTC. Encoded protein: CASSLYVFNYGYTF.

The rearrangement uses TRBV2 and TRBJ2-1, with 11 bases identical to TRBD2. This CDR3 has 15 residues. Germline loops: CDR1 SNHLY, CDR2 FYNNEI. V dropped 6 bases and J dropped 5; count of bases not matched to a gene: 6. CDR3 DNA sequence: TGTGCCAGCAGAATTACTAGCGGGGGAAACAATGAGCAGTTCTTC. It translates to CASRITSGGNNEQFF.

By sample fraction, this clone is medium-sized. This chain connects TRBV10-1 to TRBJ1-4; 10 bases fit TRBD1. The CDR3 spans 15 residues. J was trimmed by 8 bases and V by 4 bases; bases with no gene match: 7. Per germline, CDR1 WNHNN and CDR2 SYGVQD (reference sequence). The CDR3 sequence is CASSAAGTGAEKLFF. The CDR3 DNA is TGCGCCAGCAGTGCGGCCGGGACAGGGGCCGAAAAACTGTTTTTT.

The chain is built from TRBV7-8 and TRBJ2-5, with D possibly being TRBD1 or TRBD2 (5 bases each). V lost 5 bases and J 2 bases, leaving 9 bases between the germline ends. The CDR3 extends over 13 amino acids. From germline, CDR1 is SGHVS and CDR2 FQNEAQ. The CDR3 region is CASSPGPQETQYF. CDR3 coding DNA: TGTGCCAGCAGCCCGGGACCTCAAGAGACCCAGTACTTC.

The genes are TRBV27 and TRBJ2-1; no firm D call. The germline gives CDR1 MNHEY, CDR2 SMNVEV (reference sequence). Trimming took off 3 bases at V and 0 bases at J, with 12 bases between the two ends. The CDR3 is made up of 16 amino acids. The CDR3 DNA reads TGTGCCAGCAGTTTGTCCCTATACAGCTCCTACAATGAGCAGTTCTTC. It specifies CASSLSLYSSYNEQFF.

The rearrangement joins TRBV4-3 to TRBJ1-2; D gene unclear. CDR3 length: 14 residues. Trimming stripped 4 bases from V and 0 bases from J, with 9 bases between. The V gene's germline CDR1 is LGHNA and CDR2 YSLEER. CDR3 DNA: TGCGCCAGCAGCCTGGCGGTAGCTAACTATGGCTACACCTTC. Translating it yields CASSLAVANYGYTF.

The chain has TRBV27 and TRBJ1-5; tentatively, D is TRBD1 (5 bases). This CDR3 contains 15 residues. The germline V gene encodes CDR1 MNHEY and CDR2 SMNVEV (reference sequence). V shed 2 bases and J shed 3 bases, with 11 bases lying between them. The CDR3 bases are TGTGCCAGCAGTTTACAGGACGGACACAATCAGCCCCAGCATTTT. Its translation is CASSLQDGHNQPQHF.

This clone was seen only a few times. J is TRBJ1-3 and V is TRBV30; D is unresolved. The CDR3 loop spans 14 amino acids. V lost 0 bases to trimming and J lost 0 bases, with 6 bases between them. Germline-derived CDR1 and CDR2 are GTSNPN and SVGIG (reference sequence). CDR3 residues: CAWSVASSGNTIYF. In nucleotides, the CDR3 is TGTGCCTGGAGTGTAGCGAGCTCTGGAAACACCATATATTTT. Filled out from reference TRBV30 and TRBJ1-3, the complete variable domain reads SQTIHQWPATLVQPVGSPLSLECTVEGTSNPNLYWYRQAAGRGLQLLFYSVGIGQISSEVPQNLSASRPQDRQFILSSKKLLLSDSGFYLCAWSVASSGNTIYFGEGSWLTVV.

The CDR3 DNA follows: TGTGCCAGCAGTTGGGACAGTACCTACAATGAGCAGTTCTTC. Its protein is CASSWDSTYNEQFF. The rearrangement links TRBV6-5 to TRBJ2-1; 7 bases fit TRBD1. The germline gives CDR1 MNHEY, CDR2 SVGAGI. This CDR3 is 14 amino acids long. V lost 4 bases and J lost 2; bases outside the gene matches: 2.

The chain combines TRBV7-8 with TRBJ1-2; a possible D gene is TRBD1 (6 bases). V dropped 1 base and J dropped 4 bases, with 16 bases sitting between them. This CDR3 is built from 16 residues. The germline V gene has CDR1 SGHVS and CDR2 FQNEAQ. In DNA form, the CDR3 reads TGTGCCAGCAGCTTAGGGTCGTCGGGGGGCGGCTATGGCTACACCTTC. Amino acids: CASSLGSSGGGYGYTF.

J is TRBJ2-5 and V is TRBV4-3; perhaps D is TRBD1 or TRBD2 (5 bases each). V lost 3 bases and J 5 bases, leaving 16 bases between the germline ends. In germline, CDR1 is LGHNA, CDR2 YSLEER. The CDR3 loop spans 15 amino acids. CDR3 bases: TGCGCCAGCAGCCAGGGGCGAGCACCGGGGGAGACCCAGTACTTC. Translated, it gives CASSQGRAPGETQYF.